This TCR beta chain comes out of a study of OX40 agonist ivuxolimab in advanced cancers. Study summary: Patients achieving partial responses numbered three: one hepatocellular carcinoma case and two cutaneous melanoma cases. Study observations and caveats: At 0.1-3.0 mg/kg, partial responders had clonal expansion among the lowest observed. CD8+ T cells averaged more expanded clones than CD4+.

The CDR3 spans 15 residues. Trimming removed 5 bases at V and 5 bases at J, with 18 bases between. Germline V gives CDR1 LNHDA, CDR2 SQIVND (reference sequence). A note on this clone: As yet, its antigen is unknown.

The table came from immunoSEQ multiplex PCR; TCRdb's copy has only in-frame clones and leaves some out. Found here are fewer than 14,000 clones, roughly 70% of them singletons; the top ten hold less than 45%. Material: CD4+ or CD8+ T cells sorted from blood, obtained in a trial of the OX40 agonist ivuxolimab. The sequence was obtained from an adult with an advanced solid tumor such as melanoma, head and neck, liver or kidney cancer. This sequence joins TRBV19 and TRBJ1-1; possibly TRBD1 for D (6 bases). The CDR3 loop reads CASSYGQGHKTEAFF. CDR3 in DNA: TGTGCCAGTAGTTACGGGCAGGGGCATAAGACTGAAGCTTTCTTT.